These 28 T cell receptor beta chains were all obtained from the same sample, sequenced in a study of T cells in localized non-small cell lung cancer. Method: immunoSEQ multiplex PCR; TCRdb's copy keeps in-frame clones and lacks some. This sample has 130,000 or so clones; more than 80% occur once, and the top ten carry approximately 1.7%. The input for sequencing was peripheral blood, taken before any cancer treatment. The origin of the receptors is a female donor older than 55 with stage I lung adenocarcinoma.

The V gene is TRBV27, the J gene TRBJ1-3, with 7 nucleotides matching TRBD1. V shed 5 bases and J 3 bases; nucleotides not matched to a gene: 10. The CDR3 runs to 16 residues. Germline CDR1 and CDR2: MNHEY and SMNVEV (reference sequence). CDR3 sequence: CASSPSTGKGGNTIYF. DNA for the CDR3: TGTGCCAGCAGTCCCTCGACAGGGAAAGGTGGAAACACCATATATTTT.

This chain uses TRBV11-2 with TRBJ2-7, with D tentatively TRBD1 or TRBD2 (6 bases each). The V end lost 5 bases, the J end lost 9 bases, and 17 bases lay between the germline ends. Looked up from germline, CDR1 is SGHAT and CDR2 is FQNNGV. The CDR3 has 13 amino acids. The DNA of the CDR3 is TGTGCCAGCAGCCATATTAAGAGGGGGGCGCAGTACTTC. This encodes CASSHIKRGAQYF.

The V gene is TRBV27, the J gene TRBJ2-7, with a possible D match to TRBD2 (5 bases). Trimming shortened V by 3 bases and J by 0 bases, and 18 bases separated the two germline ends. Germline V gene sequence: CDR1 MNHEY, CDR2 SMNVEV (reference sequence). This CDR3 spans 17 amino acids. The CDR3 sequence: CASSFLGGSGFSYEQYF. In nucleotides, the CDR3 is TGTGCCAGCAGTTTCTTGGGCGGAAGCGGATTCTCCTACGAGCAGTACTTC.

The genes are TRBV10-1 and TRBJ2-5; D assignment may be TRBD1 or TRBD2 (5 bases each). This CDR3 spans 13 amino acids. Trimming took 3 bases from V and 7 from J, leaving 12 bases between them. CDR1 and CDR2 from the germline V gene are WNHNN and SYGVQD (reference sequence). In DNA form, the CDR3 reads TGCGCCAGCAGTGAAGGGGCGAGGGGGACCCAGTACTTC. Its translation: CASSEGARGTQYF.

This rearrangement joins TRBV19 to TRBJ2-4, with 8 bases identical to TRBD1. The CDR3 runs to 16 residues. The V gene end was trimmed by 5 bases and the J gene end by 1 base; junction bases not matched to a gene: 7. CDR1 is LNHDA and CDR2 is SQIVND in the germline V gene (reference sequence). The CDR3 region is CASSATGAQAKNIQYF. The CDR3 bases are TGTGCCAGTAGTGCGACAGGGGCCCAGGCCAAAAACATTCAGTACTTC.

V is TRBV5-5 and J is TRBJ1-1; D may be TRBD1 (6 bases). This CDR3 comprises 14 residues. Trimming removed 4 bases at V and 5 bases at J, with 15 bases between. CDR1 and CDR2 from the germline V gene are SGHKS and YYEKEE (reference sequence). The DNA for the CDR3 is TGTGCCAGCAGCATGGTTCACCAGGGGACTGAAGCTTTCTTT. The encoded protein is CASSMVHQGTEAFF.

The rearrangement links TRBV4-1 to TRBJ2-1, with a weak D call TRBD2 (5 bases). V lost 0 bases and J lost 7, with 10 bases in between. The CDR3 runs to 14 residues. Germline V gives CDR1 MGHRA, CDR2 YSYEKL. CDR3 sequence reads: CASSQDRSGNEQFF. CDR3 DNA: TGCGCCAGCAGCCAAGATAGAAGCGGAAATGAGCAGTTCTTC.

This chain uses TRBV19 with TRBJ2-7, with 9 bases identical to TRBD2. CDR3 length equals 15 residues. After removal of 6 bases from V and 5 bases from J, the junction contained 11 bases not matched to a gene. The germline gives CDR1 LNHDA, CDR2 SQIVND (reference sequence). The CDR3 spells CASRALAGERNEQYF. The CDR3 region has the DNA TGTGCCAGTAGGGCATTAGCGGGAGAACGTAACGAGCAGTACTTC.

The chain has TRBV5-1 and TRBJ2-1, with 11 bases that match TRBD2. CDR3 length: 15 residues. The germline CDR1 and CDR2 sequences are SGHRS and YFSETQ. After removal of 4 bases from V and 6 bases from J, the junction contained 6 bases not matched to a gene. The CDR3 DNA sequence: TGCGCCAGCAGCGGGACTAGCGGCTCGCCCAATGAGCAGTTCTTC. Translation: CASSGTSGSPNEQFF.

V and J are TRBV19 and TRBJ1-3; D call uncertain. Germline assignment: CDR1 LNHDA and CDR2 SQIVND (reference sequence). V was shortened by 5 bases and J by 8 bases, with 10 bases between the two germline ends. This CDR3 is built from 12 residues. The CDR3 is CASSPGPYTIYF. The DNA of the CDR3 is TGTGCCAGTAGTCCGGGTCCCTACACCATATATTTT.

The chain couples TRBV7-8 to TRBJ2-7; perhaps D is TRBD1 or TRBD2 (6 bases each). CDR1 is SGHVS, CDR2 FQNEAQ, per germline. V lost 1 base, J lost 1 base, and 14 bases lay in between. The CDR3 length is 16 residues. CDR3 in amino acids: CASSLGRGRGSYEQYF. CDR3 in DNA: TGTGCCAGCAGCTTAGGGAGGGGTAGGGGGTCCTACGAGCAGTACTTC.

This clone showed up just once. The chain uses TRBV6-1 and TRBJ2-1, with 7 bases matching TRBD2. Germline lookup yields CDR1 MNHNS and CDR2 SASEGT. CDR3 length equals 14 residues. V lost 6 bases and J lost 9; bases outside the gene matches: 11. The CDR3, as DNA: TGTGCCAGCAGGACAAGCGGGACTACCGGTGAGCAGTTCTTC. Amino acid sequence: CASRTSGTTGEQFF.

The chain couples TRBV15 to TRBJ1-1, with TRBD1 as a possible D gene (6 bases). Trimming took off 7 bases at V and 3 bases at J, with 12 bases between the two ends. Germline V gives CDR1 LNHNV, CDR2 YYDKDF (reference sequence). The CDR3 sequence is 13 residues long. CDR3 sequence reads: CATTRGEDTEAFF. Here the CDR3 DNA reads TGTGCCACCACCAGGGGTGAGGACACTGAAGCTTTCTTT.

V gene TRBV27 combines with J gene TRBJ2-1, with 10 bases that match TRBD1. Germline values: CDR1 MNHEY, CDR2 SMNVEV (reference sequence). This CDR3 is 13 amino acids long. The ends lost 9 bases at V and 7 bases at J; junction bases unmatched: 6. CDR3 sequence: CASNGDRGNEQFF. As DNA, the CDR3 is TGTGCCAGTAACGGGGACAGGGGAAATGAGCAGTTCTTC.

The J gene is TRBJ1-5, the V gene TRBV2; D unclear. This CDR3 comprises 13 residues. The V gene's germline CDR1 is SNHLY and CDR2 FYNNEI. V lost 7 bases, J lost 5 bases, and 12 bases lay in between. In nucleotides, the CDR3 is TGTGCCAGCATTGACCGAGAGGATCAGCCCCAGCATTTT. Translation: CASIDREDQPQHF.

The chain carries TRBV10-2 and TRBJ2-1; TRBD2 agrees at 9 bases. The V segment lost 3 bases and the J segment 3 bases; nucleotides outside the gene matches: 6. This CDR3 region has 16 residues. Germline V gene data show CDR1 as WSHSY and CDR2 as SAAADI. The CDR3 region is CASSDMGLANYNEQFF. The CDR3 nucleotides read TGCGCCAGCAGTGACATGGGACTAGCAAACTACAATGAGCAGTTCTTC.

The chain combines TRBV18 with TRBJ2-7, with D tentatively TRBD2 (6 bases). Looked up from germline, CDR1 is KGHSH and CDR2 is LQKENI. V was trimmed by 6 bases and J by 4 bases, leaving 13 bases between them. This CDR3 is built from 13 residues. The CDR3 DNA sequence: TGTGCCAGCTCGGGGGGACTTGGGTACGAGCAGTACTTC. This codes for CASSGGLGYEQYF.

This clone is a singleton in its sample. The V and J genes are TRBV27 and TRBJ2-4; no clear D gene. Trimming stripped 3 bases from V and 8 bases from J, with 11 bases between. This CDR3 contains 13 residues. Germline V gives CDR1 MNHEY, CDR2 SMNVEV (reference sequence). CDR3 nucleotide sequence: TGTGCCAGCAGTTTCGGTCTTCGGTACATTCAGTACTTC. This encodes CASSFGLRYIQYF.

CDR3: CASSPGREFPYEQYF. DNA for the CDR3: TGCGCCAGCAGCCCCGGGCGGGAGTTCCCCTACGAGCAGTACTTC. This chain joins TRBV5-1 and TRBJ2-7, with 7 bases lining up with TRBD2. The CDR3 spans 15 residues. The junction had 9 bases not matched to a gene; V was cut back by 4 bases and J by 2 bases. Germline CDR1 and CDR2: SGHRS and YFSETQ.

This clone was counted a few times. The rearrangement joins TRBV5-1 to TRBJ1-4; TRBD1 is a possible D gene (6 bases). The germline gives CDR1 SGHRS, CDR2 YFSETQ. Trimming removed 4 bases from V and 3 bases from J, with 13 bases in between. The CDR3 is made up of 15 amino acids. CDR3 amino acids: CASSEQGWSNEKLFF. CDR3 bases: TGCGCCAGCAGCGAACAGGGTTGGTCTAATGAAAAACTGTTTTTT. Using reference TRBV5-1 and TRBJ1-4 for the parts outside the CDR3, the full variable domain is KAGVTQTPRYLIKTRGQQVTLSCSPISGHRSVSWYQQTPGQGLQFLFEYFSETQRNKGNFPGRFSGRQFSNSRSEMNVSTLELGDSALYLCASSEQGWSNEKLFFGSGTQLSVL.

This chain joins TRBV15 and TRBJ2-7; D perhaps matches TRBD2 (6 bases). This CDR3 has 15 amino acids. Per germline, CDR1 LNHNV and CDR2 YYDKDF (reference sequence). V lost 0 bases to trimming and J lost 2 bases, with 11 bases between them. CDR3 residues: CATSRDPPGAYEQYF. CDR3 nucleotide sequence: TGTGCCACCAGCAGAGATCCACCGGGGGCCTACGAGCAGTACTTC.

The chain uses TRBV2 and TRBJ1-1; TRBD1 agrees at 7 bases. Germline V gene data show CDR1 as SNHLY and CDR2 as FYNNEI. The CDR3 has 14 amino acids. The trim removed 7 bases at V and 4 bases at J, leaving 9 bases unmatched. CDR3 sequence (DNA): TGTGCCAGCACCCCCGACAGGGTGACCACTGAAGCTTTCTTT. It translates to CASTPDRVTTEAFF.

CDR3 DNA sequence: TGTGCCAGTAGTCGTGGGACGGACTCCACCGGGGAGCTGTTTTTT. It yields the protein CASSRGTDSTGELFF. This chain links TRBV19 with TRBJ2-2, with D perhaps being TRBD1 or TRBD2 (5 bases each). Looked up from germline, CDR1 is LNHDA and CDR2 is SQIVND (reference sequence). V lost 5 bases and J lost 4, with 14 bases in between. The CDR3 spans 15 residues.

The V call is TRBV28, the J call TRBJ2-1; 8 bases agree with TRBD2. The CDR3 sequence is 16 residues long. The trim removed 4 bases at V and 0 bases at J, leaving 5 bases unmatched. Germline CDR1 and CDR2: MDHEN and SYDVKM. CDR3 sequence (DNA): TGTGCCAGCAGTTCCCTAGCGGGTAGCTCCTACAATGAGCAGTTCTTC. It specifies CASSSLAGSSYNEQFF.

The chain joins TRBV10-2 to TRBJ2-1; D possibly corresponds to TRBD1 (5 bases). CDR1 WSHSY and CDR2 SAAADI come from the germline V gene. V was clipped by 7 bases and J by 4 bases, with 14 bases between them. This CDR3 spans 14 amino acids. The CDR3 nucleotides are TGCGCCAGCATGAAAGGGGCCAGTTACAATGAGCAGTTCTTC. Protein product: CASMKGASYNEQFF.

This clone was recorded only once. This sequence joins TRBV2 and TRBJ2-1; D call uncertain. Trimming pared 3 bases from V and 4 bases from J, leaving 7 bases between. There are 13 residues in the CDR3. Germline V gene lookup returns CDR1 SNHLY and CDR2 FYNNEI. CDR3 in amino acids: CASSEGRYNEQFF. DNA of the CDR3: TGTGCCAGCAGTGAGGGTAGATACAATGAGCAGTTCTTC.

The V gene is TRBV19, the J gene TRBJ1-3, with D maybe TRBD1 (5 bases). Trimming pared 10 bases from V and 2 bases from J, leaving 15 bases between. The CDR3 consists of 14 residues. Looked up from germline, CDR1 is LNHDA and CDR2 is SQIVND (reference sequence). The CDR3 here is CATHTGGPGNTIYF. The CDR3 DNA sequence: TGTGCCACCCATACCGGGGGTCCTGGAAACACCATATATTTT.

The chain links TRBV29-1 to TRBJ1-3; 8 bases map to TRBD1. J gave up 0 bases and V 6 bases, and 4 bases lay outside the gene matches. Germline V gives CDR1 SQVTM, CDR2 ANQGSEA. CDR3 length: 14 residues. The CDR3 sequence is CSVGQGRSGNTIYF. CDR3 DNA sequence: TGCAGCGTCGGACAGGGCCGCTCTGGAAACACCATATATTTT.